This TCR beta chain was profiled in a study of CD8+ T cells in alopecia areata. Alopecia areata patients provided lesional scalp punch biopsies and peripheral blood, both collected for the study. Researchers picked out CD4+ and CD8+ T cells from PBMCs by sorting. Notes on this clone: What it binds is not known.

cDNA reverse transcribed from extracted RNA served as the sequencing template. Here immunoSEQ multiplex PCR was the method, and the copy in TCRdb shows in-frame clones only, minus some. The sample shows just over 30,000 clones, about two thirds of them seen only once. Study-level findings and limits: Against the mouse data, patients shared TCRs less clearly, possibly for HLA reasons. Affected scalp, especially in alopecia totalis/universalis, had a higher clonality than normal scalp did.

CDR3 length: 13 residues. CDR1 and CDR2 from the germline V gene are SGHDT and YYEEEE. After removal of 3 bases from V and 6 bases from J, the junction contained 3 bases not matched to a gene. This TCR was recovered from a human donor with alopecia areata. This rearrangement joins TRBV5-6 to TRBJ1-2; 9 bases are shared with TRBD1. Sequenced: NKG2D-high CD8+ T cells sorted from blood. CDR3 sequence reads: CASSWTGVHGYTF. Here the CDR3 DNA reads TGTGCCAGCAGCTGGACAGGGGTCCATGGCTACACCTTC.